This entry describes one TCR beta chain. Its antigen is currently unknown. The data stem from a study of T cells expressing NK-cell markers. Study in general: The authors derived TCR beta repertoires from sorted CD3+CD56+NKG2C+, CD3+CD56+NKG2C- and CD3+CD56-NKG2C+ T cells. Just one sequenced donor of eight was HCMV-seronegative, while seven were seropositive.

There are 12 residues in the CDR3. Germline CDR1 MGHRA, CDR2 YSYEKL. General study results and limits: Of the CD8+ T cells in roughly 6 donors, about 1.0-7.0% belonged to dominant NKG2C+ clonotypes.

Synthesis of TCR beta cDNA relied on 5'RACE template switching carrying UMIs. TCRdb reworked the 5' RACE reads into one entry per CDR3 protein, no DNA. The sample totals approximately 170,000 distinct CDR3 sequences; its top ten clones hold 20% to 25%. The rearrangement joins TRBV4-1 to TRBJ1-1. What was sequenced was blood T cells: a sorted CD56 or NKG2C T cell subset, CD4+ or CD8+ T cells, or bulk PBMC T cells (not recorded which). This sequence originates from a man between 18 and 69 years old in good health. CDR3 loop: CASSQAASEAFF.